The TCR beta chain described here comes from a study of OX40 agonist ivuxolimab in advanced cancers. Across the study: Patients got intravenous ivuxolimab at 0.01 to 10 mg/kg every 2 weeks. People in dose escalation had one of these cancers: hepatocellular carcinoma, melanoma, renal cell or head and neck cancer. Subjects had a mean age of roughly 60 years, with a range of about 20 to 85; roughly 80% were male.

Some clones are missing from TCRdb's copy, which holds only in-frame ones; the method was immunoSEQ multiplex PCR. The top ten hold about 29% of the sample, which has roughly 11,000 clones, under 80% seen once. In the case of this clone: Antigen unknown.

Unmatched junction bases numbered 3, after V lost 4 bases and J lost 4 bases. Germline lookup yields CDR1 SGHAT and CDR2 FQNNGV. CDR3 size: 15 residues. The study, taken as a whole, reports: Researchers did not determine the expanded peripheral T cells' antigen specificity.

The chain joins TRBV11-2 to TRBJ2-1; 11 bases agree with TRBD2. This clonotype originated in an adult with an advanced solid tumor such as melanoma, head and neck, liver or kidney cancer. The sequenced sample was CD4+ or CD8+ T cells sorted from blood, obtained in a trial of the OX40 agonist ivuxolimab. The CDR3 is CASSYGLAGYNEQFF. DNA for the CDR3: TGTGCCAGCAGCTACGGACTAGCGGGTTACAATGAGCAGTTCTTC.